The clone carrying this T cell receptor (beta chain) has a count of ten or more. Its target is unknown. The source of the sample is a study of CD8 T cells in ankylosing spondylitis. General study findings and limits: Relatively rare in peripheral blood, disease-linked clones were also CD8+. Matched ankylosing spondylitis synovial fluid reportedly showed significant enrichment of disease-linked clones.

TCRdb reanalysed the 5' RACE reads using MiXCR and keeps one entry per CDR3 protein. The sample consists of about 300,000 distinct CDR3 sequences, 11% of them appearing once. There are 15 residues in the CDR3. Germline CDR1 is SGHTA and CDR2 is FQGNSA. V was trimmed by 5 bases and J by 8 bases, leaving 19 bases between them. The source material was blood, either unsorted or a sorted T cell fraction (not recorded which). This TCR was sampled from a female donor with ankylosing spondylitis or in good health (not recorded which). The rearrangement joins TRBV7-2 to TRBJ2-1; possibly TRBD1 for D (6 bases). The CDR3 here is CASSASGGSGDEQFF. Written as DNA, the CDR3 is TGTGCCAGCAGCGCCTCTGGGGGCTCCGGAGATGAGCAGTTCTTC.